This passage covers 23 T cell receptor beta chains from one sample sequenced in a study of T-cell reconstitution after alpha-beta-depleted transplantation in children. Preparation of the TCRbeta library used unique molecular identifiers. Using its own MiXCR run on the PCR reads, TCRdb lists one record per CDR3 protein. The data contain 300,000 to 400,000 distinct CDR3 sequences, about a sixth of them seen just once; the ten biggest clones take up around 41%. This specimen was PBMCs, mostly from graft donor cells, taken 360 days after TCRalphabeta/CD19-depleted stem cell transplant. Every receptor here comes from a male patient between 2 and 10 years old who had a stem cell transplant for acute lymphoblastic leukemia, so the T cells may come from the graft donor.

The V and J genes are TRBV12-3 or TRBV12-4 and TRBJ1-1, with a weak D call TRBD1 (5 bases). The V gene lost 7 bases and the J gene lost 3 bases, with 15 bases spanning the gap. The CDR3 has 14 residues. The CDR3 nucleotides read TGTGCCAGCACCCTCGGGGCGCTTTACACTGAAGCTTTCTTT. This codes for CASTLGALYTEAFF.

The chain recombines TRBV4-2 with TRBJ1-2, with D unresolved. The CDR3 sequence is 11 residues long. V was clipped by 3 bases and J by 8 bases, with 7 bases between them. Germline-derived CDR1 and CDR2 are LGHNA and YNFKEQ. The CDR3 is CASSHVGGYTF. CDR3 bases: TGTGCCAGCAGCCACGTAGGCGGCTACACCTTC.

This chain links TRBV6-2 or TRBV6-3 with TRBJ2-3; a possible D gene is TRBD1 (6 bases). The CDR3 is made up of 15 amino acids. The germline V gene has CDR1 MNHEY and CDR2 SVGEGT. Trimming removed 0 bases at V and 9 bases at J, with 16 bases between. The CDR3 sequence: CASSYSFRGTSTQYF. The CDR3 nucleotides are TGTGCCAGCAGTTACTCTTTTCGAGGGACAAGCACGCAGTATTTT.

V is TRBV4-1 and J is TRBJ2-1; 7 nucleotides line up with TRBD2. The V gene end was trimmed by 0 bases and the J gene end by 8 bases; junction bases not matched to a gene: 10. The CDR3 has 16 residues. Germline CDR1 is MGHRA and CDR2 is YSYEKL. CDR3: CASSQDTSGGEDEQFF. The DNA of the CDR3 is TGCGCCAGCAGCCAAGATACTTCGGGGGGAGAGGATGAGCAGTTCTTC.

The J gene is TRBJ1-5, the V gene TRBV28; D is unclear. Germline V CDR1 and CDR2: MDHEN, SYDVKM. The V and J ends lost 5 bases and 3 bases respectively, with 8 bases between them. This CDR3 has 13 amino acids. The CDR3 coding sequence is TGTGCCAGCAGTCGGGAGTCCAATCAGCCCCAGCATTTT. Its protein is CASSRESNQPQHF.

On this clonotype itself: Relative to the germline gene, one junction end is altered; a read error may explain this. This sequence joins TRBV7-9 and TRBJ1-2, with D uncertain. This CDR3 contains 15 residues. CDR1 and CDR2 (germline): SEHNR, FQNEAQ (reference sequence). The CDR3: CASSLGGSTMLCCTF. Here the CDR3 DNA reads TGTGCCAGCAGCTTAGGGGGTTCTACAATGCTATGCTGTACCTTT.

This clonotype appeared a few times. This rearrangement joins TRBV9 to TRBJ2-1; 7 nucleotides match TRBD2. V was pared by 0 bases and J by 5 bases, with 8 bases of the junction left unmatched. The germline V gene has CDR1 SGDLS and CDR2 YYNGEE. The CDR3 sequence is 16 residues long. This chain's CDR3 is CASSVDWRESHNEQFF. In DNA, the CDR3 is TGTGCCAGCAGCGTAGATTGGCGGGAGAGTCACAATGAGCAGTTCTTC.

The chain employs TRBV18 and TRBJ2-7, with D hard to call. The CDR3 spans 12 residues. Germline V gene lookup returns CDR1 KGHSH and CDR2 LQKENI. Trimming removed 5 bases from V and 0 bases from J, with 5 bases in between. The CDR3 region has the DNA TGTGCCAGCTCAGTCAACTCCTACGAGCAGTACTTC. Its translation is CASSVNSYEQYF.

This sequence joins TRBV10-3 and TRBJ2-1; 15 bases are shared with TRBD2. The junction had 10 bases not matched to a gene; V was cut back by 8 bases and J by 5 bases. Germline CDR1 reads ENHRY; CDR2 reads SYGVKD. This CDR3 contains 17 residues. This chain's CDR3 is CAIGLAGGYPLDNEQFF. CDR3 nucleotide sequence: TGTGCCATCGGACTAGCGGGAGGGTATCCCCTCGACAATGAGCAGTTCTTC.

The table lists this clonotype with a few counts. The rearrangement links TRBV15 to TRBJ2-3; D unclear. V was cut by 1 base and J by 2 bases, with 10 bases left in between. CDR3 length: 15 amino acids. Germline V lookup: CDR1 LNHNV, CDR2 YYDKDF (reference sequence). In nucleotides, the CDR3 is TGTGCCACCAGCAGAGCAGCCCCGGTCACAGATACGCAGTATTTT. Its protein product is CATSRAAPVTDTQYF.

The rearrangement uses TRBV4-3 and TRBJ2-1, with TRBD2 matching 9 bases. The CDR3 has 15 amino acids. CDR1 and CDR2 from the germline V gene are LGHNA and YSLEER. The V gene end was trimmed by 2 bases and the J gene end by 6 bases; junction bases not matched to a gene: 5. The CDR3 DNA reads TGCGCCAGCAGCCAACCGGGACTAGCCTTCAATGAGCAGTTCTTC. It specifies CASSQPGLAFNEQFF.

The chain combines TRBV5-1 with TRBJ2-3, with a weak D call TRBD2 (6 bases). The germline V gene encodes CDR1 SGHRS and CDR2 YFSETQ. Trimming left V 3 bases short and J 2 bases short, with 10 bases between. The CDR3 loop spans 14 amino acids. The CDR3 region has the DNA TGCGCCAGCAGCTCGAGCGGGCCCACAGATACGCAGTATTTT. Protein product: CASSSSGPTDTQYF. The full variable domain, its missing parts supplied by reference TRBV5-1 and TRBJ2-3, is KAGVTQTPRYLIKTRGQQVTLSCSPISGHRSVSWYQQTPGQGLQFLFEYFSETQRNKGNFPGRFSGRQFSNSRSEMNVSTLELGDSALYLCASSSSGPTDTQYFGPGTRLTVL.

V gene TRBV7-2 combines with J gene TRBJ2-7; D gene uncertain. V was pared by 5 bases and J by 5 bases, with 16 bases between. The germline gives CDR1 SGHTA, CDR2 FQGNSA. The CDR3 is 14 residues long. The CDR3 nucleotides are TGTGCCAGCAGCCTGGTGGGTCCCTTTAACGAGCAGTACTTC. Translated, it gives CASSLVGPFNEQYF.

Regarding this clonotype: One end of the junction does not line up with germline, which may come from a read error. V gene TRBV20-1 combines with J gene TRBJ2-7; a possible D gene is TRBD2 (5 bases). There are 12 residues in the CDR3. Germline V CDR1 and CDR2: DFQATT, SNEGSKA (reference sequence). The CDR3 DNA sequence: TGCAGTGCGAGAGGAGGCTCCTACGAGCAGTACTTC. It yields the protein CSARGGSYEQYF.

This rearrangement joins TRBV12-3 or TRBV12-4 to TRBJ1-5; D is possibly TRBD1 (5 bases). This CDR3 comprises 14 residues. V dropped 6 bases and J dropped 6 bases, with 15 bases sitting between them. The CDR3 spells CASRFQGGSQPQHF. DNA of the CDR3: TGTGCCAGCAGGTTCCAGGGTGGAAGTCAGCCCCAGCATTTT.

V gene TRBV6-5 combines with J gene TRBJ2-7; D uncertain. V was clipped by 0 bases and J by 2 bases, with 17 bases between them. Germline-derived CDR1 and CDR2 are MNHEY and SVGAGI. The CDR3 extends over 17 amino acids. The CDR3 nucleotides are TGTGCCAGCAGTTACTCGAGCCATCCCTTTAGGGCCTACGAGCAGTACTTC. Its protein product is CASSYSSHPFRAYEQYF.

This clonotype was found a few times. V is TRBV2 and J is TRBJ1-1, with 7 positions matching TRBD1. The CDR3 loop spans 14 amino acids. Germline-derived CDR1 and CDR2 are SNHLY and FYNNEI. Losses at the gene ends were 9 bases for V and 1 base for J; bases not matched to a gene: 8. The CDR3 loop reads CASVPDRANTEAFF. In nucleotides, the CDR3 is TGTGCCAGTGTACCCGACAGGGCGAACACTGAAGCTTTCTTT. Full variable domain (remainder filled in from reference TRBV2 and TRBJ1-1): EPEVTQTPSHQVTQMGQEVILRCVPISNHLYFYWYRQILGQKVEFLVSFYNNEISEKSEIFDDQFSVERPDGSNFTLKIRSTKLEDSAMYFCASVPDRANTEAFFGQGTRLTVV.

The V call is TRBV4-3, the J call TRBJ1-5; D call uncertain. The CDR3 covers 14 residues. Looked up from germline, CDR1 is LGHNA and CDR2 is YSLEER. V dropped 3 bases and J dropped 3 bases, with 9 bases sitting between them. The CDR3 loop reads CASSQSGYNQPQHF. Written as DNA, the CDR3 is TGCGCCAGCAGCCAGTCGGGGTACAATCAGCCCCAGCATTTT.

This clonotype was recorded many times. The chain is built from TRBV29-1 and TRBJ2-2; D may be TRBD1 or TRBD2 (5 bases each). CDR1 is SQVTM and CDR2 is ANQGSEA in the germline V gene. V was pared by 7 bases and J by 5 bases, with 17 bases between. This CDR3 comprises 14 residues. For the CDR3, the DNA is TGCAGCGCTACCGGGACGAGGAATACCGGGGAGCTGTTTTTT. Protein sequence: CSATGTRNTGELFF.

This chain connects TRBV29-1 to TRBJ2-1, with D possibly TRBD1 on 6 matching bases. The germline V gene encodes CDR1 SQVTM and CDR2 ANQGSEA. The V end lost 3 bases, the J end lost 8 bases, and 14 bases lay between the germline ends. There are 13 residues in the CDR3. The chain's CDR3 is CSVDPQGRDEQFF. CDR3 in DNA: TGCAGCGTTGATCCACAGGGTCGGGATGAGCAGTTCTTC.

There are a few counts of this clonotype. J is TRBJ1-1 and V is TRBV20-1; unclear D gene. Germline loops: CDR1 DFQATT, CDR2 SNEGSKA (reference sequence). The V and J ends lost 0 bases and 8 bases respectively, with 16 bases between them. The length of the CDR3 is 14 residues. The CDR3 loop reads CSARDHWETGEAFF. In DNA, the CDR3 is TGCAGTGCTAGAGATCATTGGGAGACGGGCGAAGCTTTCTTT.

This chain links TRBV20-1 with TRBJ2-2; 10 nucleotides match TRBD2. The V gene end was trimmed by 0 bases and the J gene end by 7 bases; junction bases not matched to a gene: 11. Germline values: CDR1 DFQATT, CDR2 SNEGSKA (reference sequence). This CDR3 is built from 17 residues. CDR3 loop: CSARDLKVAGGVGELFF. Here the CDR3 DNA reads TGCAGTGCTAGAGATCTTAAAGTAGCGGGAGGCGTCGGGGAGCTGTTTTTT.

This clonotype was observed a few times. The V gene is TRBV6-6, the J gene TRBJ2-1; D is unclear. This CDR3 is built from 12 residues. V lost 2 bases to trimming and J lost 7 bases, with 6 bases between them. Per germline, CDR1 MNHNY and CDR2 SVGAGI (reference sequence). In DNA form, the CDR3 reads TGTGCCAGCAGTTACAGCGATAATGAGCAGTTCTTC. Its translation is CASSYSDNEQFF.